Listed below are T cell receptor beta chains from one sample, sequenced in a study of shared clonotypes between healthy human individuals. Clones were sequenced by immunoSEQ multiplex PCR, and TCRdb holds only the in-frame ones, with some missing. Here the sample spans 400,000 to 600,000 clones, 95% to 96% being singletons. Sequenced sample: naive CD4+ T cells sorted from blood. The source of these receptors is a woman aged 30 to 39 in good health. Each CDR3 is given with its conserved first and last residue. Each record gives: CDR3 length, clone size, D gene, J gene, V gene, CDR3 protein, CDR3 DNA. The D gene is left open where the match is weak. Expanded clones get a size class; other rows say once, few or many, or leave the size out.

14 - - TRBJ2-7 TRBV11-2 CASSLLAATYEQYF TGTGCCAGCAGCTTACTAGCAGCTACCTACGAGCAGTACTTC
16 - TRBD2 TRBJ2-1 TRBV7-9 CASSSPGLAGGLEQFF TGTGCCAGCAGCTCGCCGGGACTAGCGGGAGGACTGGAGCAGTTCTTC
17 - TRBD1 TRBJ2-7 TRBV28 CASSPTPPWTGDDEQYF TGTGCCAGCAGTCCTACCCCTCCGTGGACAGGGGATGACGAGCAGTACTTC
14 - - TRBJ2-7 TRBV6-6 CASSLGTAAYEQYF TGTGCCAGCAGCTTAGGGACCGCTGCCTACGAGCAGTACTTC
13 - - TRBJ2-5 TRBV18 CASSPGSVETQYF TGTGCCAGCTCACCAGGGAGTGTGGAGACCCAGTACTTC
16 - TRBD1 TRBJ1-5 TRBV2 CASSVEGTGGPQPQHF TGTGCCAGCAGTGTCGAAGGGACAGGGGGACCACAGCCCCAGCATTTT
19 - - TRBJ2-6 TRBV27 CASSLRRPPRETGANVLTF TGTGCCAGCAGCCTACGTCGACCCCCTAGGGAGACTGGGGCCAACGTCCTGACTTTC
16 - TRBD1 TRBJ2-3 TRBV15 CATSKGQGRVSDTQYF TGTGCCACCAGCAAAGGACAGGGGAGGGTATCAGATACGCAGTATTTT
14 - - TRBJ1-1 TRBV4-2 CASSGILNGPEAFF TGTGCCAGCAGTGGGATCCTCAACGGCCCTGAAGCTTTCTTT
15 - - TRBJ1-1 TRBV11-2 CASSLVGEPNTEAFF TGTGCCAGCAGCTTAGTTGGCGAACCGAACACTGAAGCTTTCTTT
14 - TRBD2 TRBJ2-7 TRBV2 CASSEASGRYEQYF TGTGCCAGCAGTGAGGCTAGCGGACGTTACGAGCAGTACTTC
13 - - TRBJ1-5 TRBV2 CAGKPDGPQPQHF TGTGCCGGTAAACCTGACGGCCCGCAGCCCCAGCATTTT
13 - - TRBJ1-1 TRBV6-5 CASSYNMNTEAFF TGTGCCAGCAGTTATAACATGAACACTGAAGCTTTCTTT
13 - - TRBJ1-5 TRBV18 CASSPLDNQPQHF TGTGCCAGCTCACCTCTAGACAATCAGCCCCAGCATTTT
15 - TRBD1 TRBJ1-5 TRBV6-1 CASMRQGSVHQPQHF TGTGCCAGCATGCGACAGGGCTCGGTCCATCAGCCCCAGCATTTT
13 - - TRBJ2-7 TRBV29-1 CSVRGTLLHEQYF TGCAGCGTTCGGGGGACCCTTCTCCACGAGCAGTACTTC
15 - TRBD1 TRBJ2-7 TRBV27 CASSSLTGFGHEQYF TGTGCCAGCAGTTCTCTGACAGGGTTCGGCCACGAGCAGTACTTC
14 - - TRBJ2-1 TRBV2 CASSVLRAGNEQFF TGTGCCAGCAGTGTCTTAAGAGCAGGGAATGAGCAGTTCTTC
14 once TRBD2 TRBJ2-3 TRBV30 CAWSRSGSTDTQYF TGTGCCTGGAGTAGGAGCGGGAGTACAGATACGCAGTATTTT
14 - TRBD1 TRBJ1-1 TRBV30 CAWSVLGDRVLAFF TGTGCCTGGAGTGTTTTGGGGGACAGGGTGCTTGCTTTCTTT
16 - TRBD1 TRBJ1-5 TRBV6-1 CASSVSGTGVRQPQHF TGTGCCAGCAGTGTATCCGGGACAGGGGTGCGCCAGCCCCAGCATTTT
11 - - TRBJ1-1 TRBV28 CASSFSQKAFF TGTGCCAGCAGTTTCTCGCAAAAAGCTTTCTTT
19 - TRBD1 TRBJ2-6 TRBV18 CASSPFAQGASSGANVLTF TGTGCCAGCTCACCCTTCGCACAGGGGGCTAGCTCTGGGGCCAACGTCCTGACTTTC
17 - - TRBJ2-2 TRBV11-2 CASSLGAGQLNTGELFF TGTGCCAGCAGCTTAGGTGCCGGACAACTGAACACCGGGGAGCTGTTTTTT
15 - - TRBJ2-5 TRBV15 CATSRDGPPEETQYF TGTGCCACCAGCAGAGATGGACCCCCGGAGGAGACCCAGTACTTC
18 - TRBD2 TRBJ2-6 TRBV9 CASSVALAGRSGANVLTF TGTGCCAGCAGCGTAGCACTAGCGGGCCGCTCTGGGGCCAACGTCCTGACTTTC
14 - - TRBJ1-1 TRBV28 CASSLWRTNTEAFF TGTGCCAGCAGTTTATGGCGAACGAACACTGAAGCTTTCTTT
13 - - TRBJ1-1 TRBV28 CASSPDMNTEAFF TGTGCCAGCAGTCCCGACATGAACACTGAAGCTTTCTTT
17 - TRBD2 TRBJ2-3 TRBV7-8 CASSLRVAGGPPDTQYF TGTGCCAGCAGCTTAAGGGTTGCGGGAGGGCCCCCCGATACGCAGTATTTT
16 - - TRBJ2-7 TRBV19 CASSPQDGGGTYEQYF TGTGCCAGTAGTCCGCAGGATGGCGGAGGGACCTACGAGCAGTACTTC